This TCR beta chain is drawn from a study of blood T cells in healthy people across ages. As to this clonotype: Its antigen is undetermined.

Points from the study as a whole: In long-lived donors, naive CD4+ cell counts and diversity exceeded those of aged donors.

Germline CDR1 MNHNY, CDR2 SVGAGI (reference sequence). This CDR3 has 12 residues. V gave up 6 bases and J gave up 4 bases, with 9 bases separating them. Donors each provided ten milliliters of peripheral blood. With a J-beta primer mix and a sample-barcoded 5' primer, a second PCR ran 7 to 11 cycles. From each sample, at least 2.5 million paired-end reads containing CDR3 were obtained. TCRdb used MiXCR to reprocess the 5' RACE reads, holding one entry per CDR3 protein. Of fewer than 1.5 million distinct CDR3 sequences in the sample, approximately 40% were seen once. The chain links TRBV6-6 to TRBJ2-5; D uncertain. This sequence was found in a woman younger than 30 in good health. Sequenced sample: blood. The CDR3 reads CASRKGIETQYF. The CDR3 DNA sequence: TGTGCCAGCAGGAAAGGGATAGAGACCCAGTACTTC.